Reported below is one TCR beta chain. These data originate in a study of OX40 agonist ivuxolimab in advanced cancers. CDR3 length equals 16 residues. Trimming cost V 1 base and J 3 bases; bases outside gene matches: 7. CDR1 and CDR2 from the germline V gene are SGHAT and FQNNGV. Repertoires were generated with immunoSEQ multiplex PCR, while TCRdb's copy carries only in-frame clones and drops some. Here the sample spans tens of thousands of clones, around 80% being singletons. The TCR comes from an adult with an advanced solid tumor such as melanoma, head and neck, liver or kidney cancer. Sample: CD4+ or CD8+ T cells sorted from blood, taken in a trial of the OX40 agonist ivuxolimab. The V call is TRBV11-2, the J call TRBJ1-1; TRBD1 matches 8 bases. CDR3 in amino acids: CASSLGLWDRHTEAFF. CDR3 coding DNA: TGTGCCAGCAGCTTAGGTCTCTGGGACAGGCACACTGAAGCTTTCTTT.